Below, one T cell receptor beta chain is given with its context. Its specific antigen is unknown. Base quality data are lacking; no much larger clone is found one base away. The entry originates in a study of cytomegalovirus exposure and HLA in healthy donors (dated by TCRdb to about 2017). Describing the broader study: In an earlier analysis of 450 to 750 of the donors, about 260 Gb of sequence data and 100 million or so unique TCR beta sequences from 180 million or so T cells were reported. Approximately 330 gigabases of sequencing data and 70 million to 95 million unique TCR sequences made up an early release that covered 500 to 650 HLA-typed donors. Of the roughly 400 genotyped donors, around 81% fell in the genetic ancestry cluster associated with self-reported Caucasian donors. The aim of the study was to test whether cataloging public T cell receptors could identify signatures of past pathogen exposure. Using immunosequencing, the study profiled T cell repertoires from 550 to 750 subjects and related those repertoires to cytomegalovirus serostatus. Besides the first cohort of around 700 subjects, a separate validation cohort made up of 120 different subjects was used. The study combined high-throughput TCR immunosequencing, statistical association of individual TCRs with disease status, and machine learning to predict cytomegalovirus infection status. To study patterns of TCR occurrence, a later analysis re-analyzed previously published TCR beta repertoires from more than 550 donors and added high-resolution HLA genotyping. Rather than drawing on any new phenotypic data, the later analysis identified candidate immune exposures from TCR beta sequences and the way those sequences occurred across donors. To decide whether each TCR beta V gene segment behaved as functional or pseudogenic, an earlier analysis of some 600 of the donors relied on high-throughput TCR beta sequencing. Alongside the repertoire data, information on donor age, sex, ethnicity and CMV serostatus was compiled. A later genetic analysis took genome-wide SNP genotypes for about 60% of the roughly 670 donors and used that subset as a discovery cohort. All discovery cohort repertoires had been generated using a single sequencing platform. Class I and class II HLA loci were covered by the typing at four-digit resolution. Typing coverage varied by locus: about 620-630 donors for A, B, C, DRB1 and DQB1; more than 500 for DQA1; 606 for DPA1; around 490 for DPB1. Because of strong linkage in the cohort, roughly five DR-DQ haplotypes were treated as single units for association and clustering. Across around 400 genotyped donors of the cohort, an average of approximately 240,000 unique TCR beta nucleotide sequences per donor were sequenced, and roughly 18% of those sequences were non-productive.

In total, over 600 healthy bone marrow donors made up the cohort. Cohort members were all nominally healthy when sampled, although unrecorded immune exposures were likely present. The donor tested CMV seronegative, placing the donor among the 352 seronegative members of the cohort. Every donor gave a peripheral blood sample, and the peripheral blood mononuclear cells from that sample were used for TCR beta sequencing. Genomic DNA extraction from the blood cell samples was performed with the Qiagen DNeasy Blood Extraction Kit. Libraries were constructed by the immunoSEQ multiplex PCR assay. For the multiplex PCR, a mixture combining 60 forward primers for TCR Vbeta segments and 13 reverse primers for TCR Jbeta segments was used. The CDR3 region of rearranged TCR beta genes was amplified from genomic DNA by a multiplex PCR assay. Amplified TCR beta libraries were sequenced as 87-base-pair reads on the Illumina HiSeq System. The study's processing was this. A later analysis tallied tens of millions of unique TCR beta chains across the 600 to 700 repertoires, and around 10 million of those chains were shared by two or more donors. Raw reads were error-corrected and collapsed into unique sequences with a nearest-neighbor algorithm that merged closely related sequences to remove PCR and sequencing errors. To assign V, D and J gene segments, CDR3 sequences were aligned to IMGT reference sequences. For a sequence to be retained, a match of at least six nucleotides was required to both a V gene segment and a J gene segment. Rearrangements were called productive when the CDR3 lacked stop codons and stayed in frame with V and J; all others were non-productive. Following IMGT convention, CDR3 was defined as the stretch from the second conserved V-encoded cysteine to the conserved J-encoded phenylalanine. In an earlier analysis of roughly 610 of the donors, sequences lacking an unambiguous match to a single V gene segment were excluded. An earlier analysis of fewer than 750 of the donors classified V segments as functional when productive rearrangements were above 56.7% and as segregating when the standard deviation between donors was above 5%. To diagnose cytomegalovirus status from the catalog of TCR beta chain sequences, a statistical classification framework was built. V and J gene assignment, in a later analysis, came from comparing TCR nucleotide sequences with IMGT/GENE-DB human TR gene sequences. The TCRdist pipeline was used in a later analysis to assign CDR3 sequences and most-parsimonious VDJ recombination scenarios. In a later analysis, every TCR beta chain was defined by the combination of its CDR3 amino acid sequence and its V-gene family, and reads without a unique V-gene family were dropped. In a later analysis, 450 to 600 highly shared, low-generation-probability nucleotide sequences were removed to address suspected cross-contamination and a sequencing artifact. In a later analysis, a clonal expansion index for each public chain was calculated from normalized within-repertoire ranks of inferred template counts. Generation probabilities in a later analysis came from a VDJ recombination model fitted to out-of-frame rearrangements, and those results were checked against IGoR. In a later analysis, hypergeometric tests were used to score TCR-TCR, TCR-HLA and TCR-CMV co-occurrence, with a repertoire-size bias correction applied to TCR pairs. To estimate false discovery rates, a later analysis permuted the HLA or CMV assignments 20 times. A later analysis grouped co-occurring TCRs with DBSCAN, adding TCRdist sequence similarity when clustering within HLA-allele-positive subsets. Repertoires with fewer than 30,000 or more than 120,000 public chains were left out of co-occurrence clustering, as were four to six repertoires with anomalous nucleotide sharing. Drawn from immuneACCESS, this table holds only the in-frame rearrangements with V and J called that TCRdb kept. Clones are partly lost; checked studies trace under half to an unresolved V gene and leave the rest unexplained. V and J calls plus clone size are reproduced from that table; the DNA served to infer D and trimming. The table for this sample lists around 150,000 clones; approximately 72% of them were counted only once. The ten largest account for 2.1% of the sample.

V loses 8 bases of germline sequence and J loses 2 bases, and the interval between the two ends is 16 bases. The germline V gene provides CDR1 MGHDK and CDR2 SYGVNS. The CDR3 measures 14 amino acids from cysteine to phenylalanine. The only DNA kept is the CDR3, 42 bases in frame from the first base. Paper-wide results and their limitations: In an earlier analysis of more than 500 of the donors, most TCR beta V segments appeared in productive rearrangements about 87% or about 30% of the time, broadly matching IMGT annotations. Most CMV-associated TCR beta chains appeared to be HLA-restricted in a later analysis, and the HLA associations seemed to be driven largely by CMV exposure. V-gene and J-gene trimming of TCR beta chains was associated with a missense DCLRE1C variant in a later genetic analysis, and the association was replicated in an independent cohort. Only TCR beta chains were sequenced in this cohort, and the absence of alpha or paired-chain data limited detectable features. A later analysis reported that several top co-occurrence clusters appeared linked to parvovirus B19, influenza, CMV and Epstein-Barr virus. A further reported finding was that TCR beta sequences accurately predicted the HLA-A and HLA-B alleles for most subjects in the first cohort. Presence/absence analyses assumed roughly uniform sequencing depth across donors, an assumption that may not hold. Strong co-occurrence of HLA alleles, especially DR and DQ, made assigning TCR associations to individual alleles difficult. The classifier was reported to diagnose cytomegalovirus status with high specificity and sensitivity in both the original cohort and the validation cohort. The authors suggested that the approach could potentially be extended to other disease states and immunological phenotypes. A later analysis found that HLA-associated TCR beta chains were more clonally expanded and had lower generation probabilities than equally common non-associated chains. The earlier analysis of approximately 560 of the donors excluded 15 to 20 rarely observed V segments, including chromosome 9 orphons, because counts were too low. In a later analysis, over 15,000 TCR beta sequences were associated with specific HLA alleles at a false discovery rate of 0.05. A total of roughly 160 TCR beta chains were listed by the study as associated with cytomegalovirus. A later analysis found that TCR association rates varied across HLA loci, with DRB1 alleles showing the most associated TCRs and HLA-C alleles the fewest. Because HLA typing was unavailable for some donors at each locus, only the typed subset was used in association tests. Most TCR sequences were seen in very few donors, while some public TCRs were found in many individuals. Linkage disequilibrium might explain the correlated functional status among segregating V segments, but an unknown experimental factor could not be excluded. A few of the identified cytomegalovirus-associated TCR beta chains were confirmed in vitro to be specific for cytomegalovirus antigens. Immune exposure information for the cohort was limited to CMV serostatus. A group of highly shared sequence variants was considered likely to be a technical artifact of the sequencing pipeline. According to a later genetic analysis, donors in an Asian-associated ancestry cluster had fewer N-insertions in productive TCRs than the approximately 700-donor mean. Some IMGT-functional V segments, including TRBV6-2 and TRBV6-3, could not be distinguished by the 87-base-pair reads and were therefore excluded.

Sequencing was done on a sample of PBMCs. The clonotype comes from a man aged 40-49 years in good health and CMV-seronegative. This sequence uses TRBV25-1 and TRBJ2-7, with TRBD2 as a weak D call on 5 bases. For the CDR3, the sequence is CASSRGSRTYEQYF. DNA sequence: TGTGCCAGCTCCCGGGGATCGCGTACCTACGAGCAGTACTTC.